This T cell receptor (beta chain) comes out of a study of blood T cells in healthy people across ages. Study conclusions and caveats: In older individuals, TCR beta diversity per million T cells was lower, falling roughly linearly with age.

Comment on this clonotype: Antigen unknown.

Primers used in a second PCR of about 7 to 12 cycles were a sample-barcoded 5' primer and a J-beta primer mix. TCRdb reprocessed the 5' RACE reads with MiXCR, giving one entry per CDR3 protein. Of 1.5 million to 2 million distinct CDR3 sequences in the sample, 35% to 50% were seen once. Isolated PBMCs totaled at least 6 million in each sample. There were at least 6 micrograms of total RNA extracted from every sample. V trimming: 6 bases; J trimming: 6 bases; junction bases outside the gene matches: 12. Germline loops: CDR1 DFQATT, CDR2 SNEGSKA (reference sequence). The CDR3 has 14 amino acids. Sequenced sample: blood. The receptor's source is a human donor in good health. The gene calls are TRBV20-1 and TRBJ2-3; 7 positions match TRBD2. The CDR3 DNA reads TGCAGTGCCAAAGACCCACTAGCGTTGGATACGCAGTATTTT. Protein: CSAKDPLALDTQYF.